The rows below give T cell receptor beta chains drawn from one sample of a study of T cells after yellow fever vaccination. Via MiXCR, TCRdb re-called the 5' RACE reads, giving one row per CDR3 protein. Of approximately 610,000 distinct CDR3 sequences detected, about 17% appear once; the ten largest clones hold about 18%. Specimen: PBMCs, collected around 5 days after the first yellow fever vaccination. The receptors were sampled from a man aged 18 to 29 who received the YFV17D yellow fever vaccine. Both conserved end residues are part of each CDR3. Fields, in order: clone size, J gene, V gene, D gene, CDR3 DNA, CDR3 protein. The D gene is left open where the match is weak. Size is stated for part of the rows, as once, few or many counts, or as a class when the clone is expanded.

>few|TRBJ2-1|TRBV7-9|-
TGTGCCAGCAGCCAAGTCTACAATGAGCAGTTCTTC
CASSQVYNEQFF
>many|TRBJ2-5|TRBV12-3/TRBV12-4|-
TGTGCCAGCAGCTTAAACCAAGAGACCCAGTACTTC
CASSLNQETQYF
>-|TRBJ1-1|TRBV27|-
TGTGCCAGCAGTAATTGGGACACTGAAGCTTTCTTT
CASSNWDTEAFF
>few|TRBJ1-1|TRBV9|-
TGTGCCAGCAGCGCGAAACTGGGGGGCATGAACACTGAAGCTTTCTTT
CASSAKLGGMNTEAFF
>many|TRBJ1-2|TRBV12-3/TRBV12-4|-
TGTGCCAGCAGTTCAGGGAGTGGCTACACCTTC
CASSSGSGYTF
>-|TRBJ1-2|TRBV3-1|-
TGTGCCAGCAGCCAAGATGGCGCTAACTATGGCTACACCTTC
CASSQDGANYGYTF
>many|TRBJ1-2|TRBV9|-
TGTGCCAGCAGCGTAGTCGGCTATGGCTACACCTTC
CASSVVGYGYTF
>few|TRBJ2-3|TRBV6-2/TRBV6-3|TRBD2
TGTGCCAGCAGTTACTCGAGACTAGCGGGGGGAAACACAGATACGCAGTATTTT
CASSYSRLAGGNTDTQYF
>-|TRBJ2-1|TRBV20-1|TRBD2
TGCAGTGCTACACCGGGACTAGGGTCCTGGGATGAGCAGTTCTTC
CSATPGLGSWDEQFF
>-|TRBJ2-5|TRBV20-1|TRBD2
TGCAGTGCTAGTCTAGCGGGGGGCTCACAAGAGACCCAGTACTTC
CSASLAGGSQETQYF
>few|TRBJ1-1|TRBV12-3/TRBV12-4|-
TGTGCCAGCAGTTTACCTATATTTAAACGGGCTTTCTTT
CASSLPIFKRAFF
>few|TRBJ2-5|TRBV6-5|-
TGTGCCAGCAGTTACGGGGGTCAAGAGACCCAGTACTTC
CASSYGGQETQYF
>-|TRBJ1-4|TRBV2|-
TGTACCATCAGCAGACACAGCCCACGCCCTGGCACTAATGAAAAACTGTTTTTT
CTISRHSPRPGTNEKLFF
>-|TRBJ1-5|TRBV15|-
TGTGCCACCAGCAGAGATCAGCAGCCCCAGCATTTT
CATSRDQQPQHF
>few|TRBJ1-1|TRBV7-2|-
TGTGCCAGCAGCTTTAGCGACGGTTACACTGAAGCTTTCTTT
CASSFSDGYTEAFF
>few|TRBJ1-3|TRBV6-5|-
TGTGCCAGCAGTTACTCGGGGACTGATGGAAACACCATATATTTT
CASSYSGTDGNTIYF
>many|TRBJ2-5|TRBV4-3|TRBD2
TGCGCCAGCAGCCAAGATGTGGGGACTAGCGGGGGAGGAAAGACCCAGTACTTC
CASSQDVGTSGGGKTQYF
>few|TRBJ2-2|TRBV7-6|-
TGTGCCAGCAGCTTAGGTTGGGCAGCCTCCGGGAACACCGGGGAGCTGTTTTTT
CASSLGWAASGNTGELFF
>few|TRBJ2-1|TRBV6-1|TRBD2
TGTGCCAGCAGCTCCGGGACTAGCGGGGGGGCGTGGTACAATGAGCAGTTCTTC
CASSSGTSGGAWYNEQFF
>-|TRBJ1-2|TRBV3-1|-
TGTGCCAGCAGCCAAGATTGGGGCCGTGGCTACACCTTC
CASSQDWGRGYTF
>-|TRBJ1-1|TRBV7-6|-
TGTGCCAGCAGCTTAGATTACGGGAACACTGAAGCTTTCTTT
CASSLDYGNTEAFF
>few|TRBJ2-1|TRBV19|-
TGTGCCAGTAGTATACAGAGGGGAGGAGGCTGGCAGTTCTTC
CASSIQRGGGWQFF
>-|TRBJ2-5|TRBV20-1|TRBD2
TGCAGCCTGACTAGCGGGCGGGAGACCCAGTACTTC
CSLTSGRETQYF
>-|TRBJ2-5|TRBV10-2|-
TGCGCCAGCACCCCAGGGGCCACGGAGACCCAGTACTTC
CASTPGATETQYF
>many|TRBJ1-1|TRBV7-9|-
TGTGCCAGCACCATCGTACTCACTGAAGCTTTCTTT
CASTIVLTEAFF
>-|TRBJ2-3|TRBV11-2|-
TGTGCCAGCAACCCCCTAGATACGCAGTATTTT
CASNPLDTQYF
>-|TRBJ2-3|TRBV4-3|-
TGCGCCAGCAGTTCCAACAGCGGTCACACAGATACGCAGTATTTT
CASSSNSGHTDTQYF
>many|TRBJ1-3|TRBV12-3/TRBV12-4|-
TGTGCCAGCAGGCGCGCAGGGTCTGGAAACACCATATATTTT
CASRRAGSGNTIYF
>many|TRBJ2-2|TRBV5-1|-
TGCGCCAGCAGCTTTTCTGGGACTCTGAACACCGGGGAGCTGTTTTTT
CASSFSGTLNTGELFF
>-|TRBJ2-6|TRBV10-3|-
TGTGCCATCAGGCCTGGGACGGGGGCCAACGTCCTGACTTTC
CAIRPGTGANVLTF
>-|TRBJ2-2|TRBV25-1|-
TGTGCCAGCAGCCCCAGGGCTGTCACCGGGGAGCTGTTTTTT
CASSPRAVTGELFF
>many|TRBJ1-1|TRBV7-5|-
-
CISVPEASRTGLDTEAFF
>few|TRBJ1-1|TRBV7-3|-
TGTGCCAGCAGCCCGGGGGGGGCAGGTACCACTGAAGCTTTCTTT
CASSPGGAGTTEAFF
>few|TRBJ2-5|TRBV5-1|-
TGCGCCAGCGGGGGGCCGGAAGAGACCCAGTACTTC
CASGGPEETQYF
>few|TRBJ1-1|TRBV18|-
TGTGCCAGCTCACCACCTTCAGGACAGAGGAACACTGAAGCTTTCTTT
CASSPPSGQRNTEAFF
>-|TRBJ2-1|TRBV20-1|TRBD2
TGCAGTTTCGGCGACTTGCGGGGGGTAGGCTACAATGAGCAGTTCTTC
CSFGDLRGVGYNEQFF
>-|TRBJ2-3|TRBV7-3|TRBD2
TGTGCCAGCAGCTGTAGCGGGGGCCGCCCGGATACGCAGTATTTT
CASSCSGGRPDTQYF
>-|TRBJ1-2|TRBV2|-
TGTGCCAGCAGTGGTTCCGAGGGCGGCAACTATGGCTACACCTTC
CASSGSEGGNYGYTF
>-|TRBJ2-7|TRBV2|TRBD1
TGTGCCAGCAGACAGGGGTGGGAGCAGTACTTC
CASRQGWEQYF
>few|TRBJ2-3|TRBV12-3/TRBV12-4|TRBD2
TGTGCCAGCAGGACACTAGCGGGGGGCTCTAGCACAGATACGCAGTATTTT
CASRTLAGGSSTDTQYF
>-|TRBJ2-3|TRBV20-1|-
TGCAGTGCTAGAGCCAACCCCCCCGGGGATACGCAGTATTTT
CSARANPPGDTQYF
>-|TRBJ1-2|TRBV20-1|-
TGCAGGGCGGATGTCTCAATGCACTATGGCTACACCTTC
CRADVSMHYGYTF
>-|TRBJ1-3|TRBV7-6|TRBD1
TGTGCCAGCAGCTTAGCGTATGGACAGGCCGCTGGAAACACCATATATTTT
CASSLAYGQAAGNTIYF
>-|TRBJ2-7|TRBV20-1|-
TGCAGTGCTAGAGTAGGACCCCGAAACGGCGAGCAGTACTTC
CSARVGPRNGEQYF
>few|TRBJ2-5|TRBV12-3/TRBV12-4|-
TGTGCCAGCAAGCCATTACAGGGTTGGGAGACCCAGTACTTC
CASKPLQGWETQYF